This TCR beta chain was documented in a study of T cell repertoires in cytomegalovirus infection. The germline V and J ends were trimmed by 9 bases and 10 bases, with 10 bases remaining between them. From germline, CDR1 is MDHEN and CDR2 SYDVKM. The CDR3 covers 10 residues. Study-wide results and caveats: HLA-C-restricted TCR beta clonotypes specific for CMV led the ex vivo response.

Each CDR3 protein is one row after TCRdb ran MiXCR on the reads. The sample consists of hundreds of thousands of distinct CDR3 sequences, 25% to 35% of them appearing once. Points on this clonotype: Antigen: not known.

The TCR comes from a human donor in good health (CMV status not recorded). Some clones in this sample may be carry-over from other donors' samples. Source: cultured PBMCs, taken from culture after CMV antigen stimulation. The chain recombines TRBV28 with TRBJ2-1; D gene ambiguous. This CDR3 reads CASSYTEQFF. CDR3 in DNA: TGTGCCAGTTCCTACACCGAGCAGTTCTTC. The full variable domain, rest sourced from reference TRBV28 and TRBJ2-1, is DVKVTQSSRYLVKRTGEKVFLECVQDMDHENMFWYRQDPGLGLRLIYFSYDVKMKEKGDIPEGYSVSREKKERFSLILESASTNQTSMYLCASSYTEQFFGPGTRLTVL.